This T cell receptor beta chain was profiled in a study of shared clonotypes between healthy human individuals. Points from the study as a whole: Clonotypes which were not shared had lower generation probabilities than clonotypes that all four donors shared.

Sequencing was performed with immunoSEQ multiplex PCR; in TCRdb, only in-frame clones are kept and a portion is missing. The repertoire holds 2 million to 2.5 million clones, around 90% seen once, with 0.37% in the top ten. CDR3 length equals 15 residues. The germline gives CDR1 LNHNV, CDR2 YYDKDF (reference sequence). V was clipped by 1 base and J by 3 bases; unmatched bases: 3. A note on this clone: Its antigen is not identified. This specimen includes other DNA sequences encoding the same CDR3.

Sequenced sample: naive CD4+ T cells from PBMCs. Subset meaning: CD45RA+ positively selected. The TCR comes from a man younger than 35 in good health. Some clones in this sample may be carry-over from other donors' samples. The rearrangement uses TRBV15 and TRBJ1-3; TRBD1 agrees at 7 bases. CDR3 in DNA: TGTGCCACCAGCAGAGCCGGGGACAGTGGAAACACCATATATTTT. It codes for CATSRAGDSGNTIYF.